The clone carrying this T cell receptor (beta chain) was seen only a few times. What it binds is unknown. The sample originates from a study of cytomegalovirus exposure and HLA in healthy donors. Looked up from germline, CDR1 is SGHVS and CDR2 is FNYEAQ. Trimming removed 3 bases at V and 4 bases at J, with 15 bases between. This CDR3 spans 15 amino acids. Healthy donors of bone marrow made up the group. Study-wide findings and caveats: By a later analysis, the bulk of CMV-associated TCR beta chains appeared HLA-restricted. It was only CMV serostatus that was available as immune exposure information.

The primer mix had 60 Vbeta and 13 Jbeta primers. Libraries were prepared by immunoSEQ multiplex PCR; TCRdb keeps only in-frame clonotypes and omits some of them. The sample carries about 130,000 clones, about three quarters recorded once. The chain couples TRBV7-6 to TRBJ2-5; D might be TRBD2 (5 bases). Specimen: PBMCs. This TCR came from a female donor in good health and CMV-seropositive. The CDR3 is CASSFWNRAGETQYF. The CDR3 DNA sequence: TGTGCCAGCAGCTTCTGGAATAGGGCGGGAGAGACCCAGTACTTC.